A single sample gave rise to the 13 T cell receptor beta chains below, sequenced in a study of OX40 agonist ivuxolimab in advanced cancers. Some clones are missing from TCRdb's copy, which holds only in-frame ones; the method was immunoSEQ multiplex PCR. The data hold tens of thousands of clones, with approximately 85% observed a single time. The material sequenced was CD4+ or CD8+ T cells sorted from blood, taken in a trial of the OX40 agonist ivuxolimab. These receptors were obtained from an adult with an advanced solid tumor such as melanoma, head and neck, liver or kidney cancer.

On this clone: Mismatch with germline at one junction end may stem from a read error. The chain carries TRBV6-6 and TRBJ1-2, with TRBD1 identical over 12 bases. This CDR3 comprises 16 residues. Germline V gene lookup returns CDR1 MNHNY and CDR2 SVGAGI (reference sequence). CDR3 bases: TGCGCCAGCAGCCAATCGGGACAGGGGGCGACAGGCGGCTACACCTTC. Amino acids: CASSQSGQGATGGYTF.

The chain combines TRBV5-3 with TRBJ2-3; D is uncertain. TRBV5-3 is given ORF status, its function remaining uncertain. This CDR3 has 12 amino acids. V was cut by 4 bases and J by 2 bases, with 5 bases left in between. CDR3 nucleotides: TGTGCCAGAAGCCCCCCCACAGATACGCAGTATTTT. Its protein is CARSPPTDTQYF.

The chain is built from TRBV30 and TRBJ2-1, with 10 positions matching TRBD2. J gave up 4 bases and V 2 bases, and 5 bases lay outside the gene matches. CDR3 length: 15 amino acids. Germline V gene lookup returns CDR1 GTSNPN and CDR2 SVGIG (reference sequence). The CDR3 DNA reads TGTGCCTGGAGTCCTCTAGCGGGGGTTTACAATGAGCAGTTCTTC. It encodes CAWSPLAGVYNEQFF.

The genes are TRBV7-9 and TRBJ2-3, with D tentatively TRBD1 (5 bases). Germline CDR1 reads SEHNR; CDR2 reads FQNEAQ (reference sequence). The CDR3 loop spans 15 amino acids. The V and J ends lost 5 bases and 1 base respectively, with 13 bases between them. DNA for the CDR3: TGTGCCAGCAGCCCCAGGGCCGGACGCACAGATACGCAGTATTTT. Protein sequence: CASSPRAGRTDTQYF.

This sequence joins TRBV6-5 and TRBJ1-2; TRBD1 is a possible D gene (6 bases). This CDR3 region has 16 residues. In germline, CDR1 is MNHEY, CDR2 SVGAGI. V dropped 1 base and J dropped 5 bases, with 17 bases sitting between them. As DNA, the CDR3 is TGTGCCAGCAGTTACTATTTGCGGGGGCAAGGGTATGGCTACACCTTC. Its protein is CASSYYLRGQGYGYTF.

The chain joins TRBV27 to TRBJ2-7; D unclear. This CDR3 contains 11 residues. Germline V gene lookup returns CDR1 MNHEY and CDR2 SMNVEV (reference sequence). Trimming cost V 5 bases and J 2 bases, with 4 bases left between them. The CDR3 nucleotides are TGTGCCAGCAGTACAGCCTACGAGCAGTACTTC. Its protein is CASSTAYEQYF.

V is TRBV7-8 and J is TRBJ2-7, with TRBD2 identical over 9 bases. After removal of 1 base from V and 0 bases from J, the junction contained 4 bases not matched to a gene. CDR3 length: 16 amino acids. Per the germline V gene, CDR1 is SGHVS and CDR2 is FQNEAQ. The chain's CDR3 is CASSLEGSGSSYEQYF. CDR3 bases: TGTGCCAGCAGCTTAGAAGGTAGCGGGAGCTCCTACGAGCAGTACTTC.

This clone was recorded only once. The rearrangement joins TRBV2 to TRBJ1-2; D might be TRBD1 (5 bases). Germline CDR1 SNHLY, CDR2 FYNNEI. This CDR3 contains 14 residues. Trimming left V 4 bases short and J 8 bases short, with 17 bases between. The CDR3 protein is CASSVATGSGGYTF. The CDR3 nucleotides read TGTGCCAGCAGTGTTGCGACCGGGTCAGGGGGCTACACCTTC.

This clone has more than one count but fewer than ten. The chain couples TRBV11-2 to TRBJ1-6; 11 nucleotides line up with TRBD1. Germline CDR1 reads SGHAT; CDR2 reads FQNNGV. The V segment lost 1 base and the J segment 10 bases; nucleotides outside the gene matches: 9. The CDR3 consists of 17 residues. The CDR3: CASSLAPRTGGHSPLHF. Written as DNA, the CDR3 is TGTGCCAGCAGCTTAGCCCCTCGGACAGGGGGCCACTCACCCCTCCACTTT.

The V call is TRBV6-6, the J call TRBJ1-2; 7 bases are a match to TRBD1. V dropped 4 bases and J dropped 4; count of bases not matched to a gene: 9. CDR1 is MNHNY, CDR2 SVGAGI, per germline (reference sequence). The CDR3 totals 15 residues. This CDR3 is CASSSLMTGTYGYTF. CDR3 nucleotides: TGTGCCAGCAGTTCCCTAATGACAGGGACCTATGGCTACACCTTC.

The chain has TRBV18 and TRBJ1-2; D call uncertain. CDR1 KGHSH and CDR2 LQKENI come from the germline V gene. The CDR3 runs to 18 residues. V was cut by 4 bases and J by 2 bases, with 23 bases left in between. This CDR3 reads CASSLLIQIPNNNYGYTF. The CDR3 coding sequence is TGTGCCAGCTCACTCCTAATACAGATACCTAACAACAACTATGGCTACACCTTC. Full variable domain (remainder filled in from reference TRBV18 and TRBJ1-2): NAGVMQNPRHLVRRRGQEARLRCSPMKGHSHVYWYRQLPEEGLKFMVYLQKENIIDESGMPKERFSAEFPKEGPSILRIQQVVRGDSAAYFCASSLLIQIPNNNYGYTFGSGTRLTVV.

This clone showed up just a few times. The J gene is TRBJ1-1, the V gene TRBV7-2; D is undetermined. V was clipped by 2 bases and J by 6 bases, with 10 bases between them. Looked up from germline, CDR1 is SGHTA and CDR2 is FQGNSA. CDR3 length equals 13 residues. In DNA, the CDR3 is TGTGCCAGCAGCTTATTGGTCGGGGCTGAAGCTTTCTTT. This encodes CASSLLVGAEAFF.

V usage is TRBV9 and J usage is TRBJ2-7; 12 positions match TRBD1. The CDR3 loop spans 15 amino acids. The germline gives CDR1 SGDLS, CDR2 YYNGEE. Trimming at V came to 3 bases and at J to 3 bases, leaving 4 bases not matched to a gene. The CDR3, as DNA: TGTGCCAGCAGCGAAGGGACAGGGGGCGGCTACGAGCAGTACTTC. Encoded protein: CASSEGTGGGYEQYF. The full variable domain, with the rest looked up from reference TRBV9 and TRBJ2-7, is DSGVTQTPKHLITATGQRVTLRCSPRSGDLSVYWYQQSLDQGLQFLIQYYNGEERAKGNILERFSAQQFPDLHSELNLSSLELGDSALYFCASSEGTGGGYEQYFGPGTRLTVT.